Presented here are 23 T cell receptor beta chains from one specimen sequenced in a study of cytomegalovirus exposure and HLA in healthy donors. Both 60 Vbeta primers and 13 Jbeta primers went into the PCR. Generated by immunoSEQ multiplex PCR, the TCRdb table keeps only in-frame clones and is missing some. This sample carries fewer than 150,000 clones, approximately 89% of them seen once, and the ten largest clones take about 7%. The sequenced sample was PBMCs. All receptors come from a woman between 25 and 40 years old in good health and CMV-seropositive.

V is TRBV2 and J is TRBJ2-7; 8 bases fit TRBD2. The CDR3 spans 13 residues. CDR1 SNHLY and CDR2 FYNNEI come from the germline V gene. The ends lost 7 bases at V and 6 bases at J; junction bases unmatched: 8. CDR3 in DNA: TGTGCCAGCATGAGGCGGGAGGTCCCCGAGCAGTACTTC. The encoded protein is CASMRREVPEQYF.

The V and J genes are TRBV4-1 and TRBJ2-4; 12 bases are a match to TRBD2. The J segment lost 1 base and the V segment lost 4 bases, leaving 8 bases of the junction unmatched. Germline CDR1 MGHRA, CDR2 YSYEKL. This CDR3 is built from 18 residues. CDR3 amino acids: CASSLGILAGGAKNIQYF. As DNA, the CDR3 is TGCGCCAGCAGCCTGGGGATACTAGCGGGAGGTGCCAAAAACATTCAGTACTTC.

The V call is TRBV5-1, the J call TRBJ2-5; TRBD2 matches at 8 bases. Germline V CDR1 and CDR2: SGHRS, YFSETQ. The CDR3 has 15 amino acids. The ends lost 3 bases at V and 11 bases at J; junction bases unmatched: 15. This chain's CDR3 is CASSSTTGPGREQYF. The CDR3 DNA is TGCGCCAGCAGCTCAACGACTGGGCCCGGGAGGGAGCAGTACTTC.

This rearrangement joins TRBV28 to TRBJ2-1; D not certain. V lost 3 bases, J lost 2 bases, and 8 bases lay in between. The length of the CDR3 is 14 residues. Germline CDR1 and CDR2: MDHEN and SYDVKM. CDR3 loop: CASSFSSTYNEQFF. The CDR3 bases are TGTGCCAGCAGTTTTTCCAGTACCTACAATGAGCAGTTCTTC. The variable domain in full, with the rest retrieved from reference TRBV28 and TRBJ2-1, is DVKVTQSSRYLVKRTGEKVFLECVQDMDHENMFWYRQDPGLGLRLIYFSYDVKMKEKGDIPEGYSVSREKKERFSLILESASTNQTSMYLCASSFSSTYNEQFFGPGTRLTVL.

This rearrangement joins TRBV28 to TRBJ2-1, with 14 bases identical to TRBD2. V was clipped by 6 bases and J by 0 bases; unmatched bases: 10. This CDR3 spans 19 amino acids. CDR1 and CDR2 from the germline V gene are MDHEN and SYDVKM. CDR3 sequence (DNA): TGTGCCAGCAGCCCAGGACTAGCGGGAGGACCGAGCTCCTACAATGAGCAGTTCTTC. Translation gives CASSPGLAGGPSSYNEQFF.

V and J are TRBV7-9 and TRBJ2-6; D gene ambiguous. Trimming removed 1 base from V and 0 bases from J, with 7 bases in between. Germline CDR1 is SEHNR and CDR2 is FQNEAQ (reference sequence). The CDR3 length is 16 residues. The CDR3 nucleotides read TGTGCCAGCAGCTTAGGAGGCCTCTCTGGGGCCAACGTCCTGACTTTC. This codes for CASSLGGLSGANVLTF.

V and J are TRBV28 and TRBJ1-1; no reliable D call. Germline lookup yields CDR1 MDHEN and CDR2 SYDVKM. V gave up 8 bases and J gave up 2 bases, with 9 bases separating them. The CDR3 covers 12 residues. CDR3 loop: CASGPLNTEAFF. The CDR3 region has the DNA TGTGCCAGCGGGCCCCTTAACACTGAAGCTTTCTTT.

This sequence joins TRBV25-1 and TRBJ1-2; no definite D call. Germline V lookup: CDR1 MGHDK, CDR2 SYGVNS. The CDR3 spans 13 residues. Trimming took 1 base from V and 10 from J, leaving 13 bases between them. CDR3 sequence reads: CASSESPLQAYTF. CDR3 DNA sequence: TGTGCCAGCAGTGAATCTCCTCTGCAGGCCTACACCTTC.

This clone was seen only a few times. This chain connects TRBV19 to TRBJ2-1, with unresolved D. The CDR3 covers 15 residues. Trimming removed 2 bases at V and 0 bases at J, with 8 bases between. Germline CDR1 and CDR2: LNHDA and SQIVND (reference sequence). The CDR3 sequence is CASSISVASYNEQFF. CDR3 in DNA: TGTGCCAGTAGTATATCAGTGGCCTCCTACAATGAGCAGTTCTTC.

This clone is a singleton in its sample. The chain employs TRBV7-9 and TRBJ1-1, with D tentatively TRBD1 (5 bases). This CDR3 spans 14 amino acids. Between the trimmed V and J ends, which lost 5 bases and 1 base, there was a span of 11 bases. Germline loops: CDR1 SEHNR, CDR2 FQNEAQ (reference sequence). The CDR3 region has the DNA TGTGCCAGCAGCGCGGGACCGCAGAACACTGAAGCTTTCTTT. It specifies CASSAGPQNTEAFF.

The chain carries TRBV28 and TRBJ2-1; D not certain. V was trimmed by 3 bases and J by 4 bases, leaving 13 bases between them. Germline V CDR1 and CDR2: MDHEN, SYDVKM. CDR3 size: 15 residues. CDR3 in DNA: TGTGCCAGCAGTTTGTCGGGTAGCCGGTACAATGAGCAGTTCTTC. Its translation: CASSLSGSRYNEQFF.

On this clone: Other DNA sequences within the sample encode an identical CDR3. The CDR3 DNA reads as TGTGCCAGCAGAACCCCTAGGAAAACCGGGGAGCTGTTTTTT. Its protein product is CASRTPRKTGELFF. The chain combines TRBV6-5 with TRBJ2-2; D is unclear. Trimming cost V 6 bases and J 5 bases, with 13 bases left between them. Germline V gene sequence: CDR1 MNHEY, CDR2 SVGAGI. The CDR3 has 14 residues.

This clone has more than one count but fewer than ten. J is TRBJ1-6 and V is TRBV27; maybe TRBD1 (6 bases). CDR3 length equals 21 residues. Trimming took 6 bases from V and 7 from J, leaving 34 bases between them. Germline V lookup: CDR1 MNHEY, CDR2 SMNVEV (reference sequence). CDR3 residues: CASRRVIPWGLGAGGNSPLHF. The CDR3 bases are TGTGCCAGCAGGCGCGTTATCCCTTGGGGCCTGGGGGCGGGGGGCAATTCACCCCTCCACTTT.

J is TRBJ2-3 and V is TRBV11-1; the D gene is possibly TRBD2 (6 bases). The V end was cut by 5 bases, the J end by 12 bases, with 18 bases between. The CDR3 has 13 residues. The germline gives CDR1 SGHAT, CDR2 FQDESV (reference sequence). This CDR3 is CASSPQYGRGQYF. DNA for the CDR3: TGTGCCAGCAGCCCACAGTACGGGAGAGGCCAGTATTTT.

CDR3: CASSAGDAVMNTQYF. DNA for the CDR3: TGTGCCAGCAGCGCAGGGGATGCCGTGATGAATACGCAGTATTTT. The chain employs TRBV2 and TRBJ2-3; possible D gene TRBD1, 6 bases. Looked up from germline, CDR1 is SNHLY and CDR2 is FYNNEI. Trimming pared 6 bases from V and 7 bases from J, leaving 20 bases between. This CDR3 is 15 amino acids long.

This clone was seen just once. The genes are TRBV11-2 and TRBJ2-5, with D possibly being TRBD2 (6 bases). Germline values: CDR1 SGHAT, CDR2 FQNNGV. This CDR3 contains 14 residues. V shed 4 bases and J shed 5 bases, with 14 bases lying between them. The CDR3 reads CASSSGGNPETQYF. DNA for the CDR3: TGTGCCAGCAGCTCAGGAGGGAACCCGGAGACCCAGTACTTC.

The CDR3 DNA follows: TGTGCCAGCAGTGAAGCGCGGGGAGGGGGGTCACCCCTCCACTTT. Translated, it gives CASSEARGGGSPLHF. The J gene is TRBJ1-6, the V gene TRBV6-1, with a tentative D call TRBD1 (6 bases). This CDR3 has 15 amino acids. Germline V CDR1 and CDR2: MNHNS, SASEGT. V gave up 0 bases and J gave up 10 bases, with 13 bases separating them.

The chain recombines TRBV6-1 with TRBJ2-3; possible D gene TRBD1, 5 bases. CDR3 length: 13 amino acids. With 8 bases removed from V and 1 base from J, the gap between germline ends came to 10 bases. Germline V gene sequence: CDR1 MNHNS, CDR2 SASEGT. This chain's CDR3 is CASADRRTDTQYF. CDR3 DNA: TGTGCCAGCGCAGACAGACGCACAGATACGCAGTATTTT.

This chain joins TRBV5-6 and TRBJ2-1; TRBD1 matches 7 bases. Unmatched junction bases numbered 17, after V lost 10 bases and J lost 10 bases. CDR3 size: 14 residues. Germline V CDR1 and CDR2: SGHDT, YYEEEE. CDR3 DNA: TGTGCCTCTCAAGAGGGGACAGCCCTAAGGGAGCAGTTCTTC. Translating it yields CASQEGTALREQFF. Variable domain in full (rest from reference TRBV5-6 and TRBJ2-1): DAGVTQSPTHLIKTRGQQVTLRCSPKSGHDTVSWYQQALGQGPQFIFQYYEEEERQRGNFPDRFSGHQFPNYSSELNVNALLLGDSALYLCASQEGTALREQFFGPGTRLTVL.

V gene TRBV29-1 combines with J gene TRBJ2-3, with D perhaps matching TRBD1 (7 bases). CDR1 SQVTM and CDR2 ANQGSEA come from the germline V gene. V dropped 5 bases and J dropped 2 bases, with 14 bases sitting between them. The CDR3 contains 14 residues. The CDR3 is CSVRTGEDTDTQYF. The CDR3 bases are TGCAGCGTTAGAACAGGGGAGGACACAGATACGCAGTATTTT.

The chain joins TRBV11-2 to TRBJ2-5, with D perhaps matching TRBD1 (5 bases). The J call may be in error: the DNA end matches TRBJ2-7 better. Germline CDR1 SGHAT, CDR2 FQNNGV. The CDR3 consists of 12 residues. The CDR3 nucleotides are TGTGCCAGCAGCCCTCAGGGTTACGAGCAGTACTTC. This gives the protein CASSPQGYEQYF.

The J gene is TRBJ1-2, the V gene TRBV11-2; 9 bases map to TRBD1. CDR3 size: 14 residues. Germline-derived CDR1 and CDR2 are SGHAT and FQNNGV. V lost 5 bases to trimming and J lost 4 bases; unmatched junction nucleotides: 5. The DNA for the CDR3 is TGTGCCAGCAGCCGACAGGGGGTAGGCTATGGCTACACCTTC. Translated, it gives CASSRQGVGYGYTF.

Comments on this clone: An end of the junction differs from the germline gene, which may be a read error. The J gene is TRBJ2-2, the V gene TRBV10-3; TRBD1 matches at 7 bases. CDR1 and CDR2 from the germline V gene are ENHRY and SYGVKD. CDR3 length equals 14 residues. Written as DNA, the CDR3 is TGTGCCCTCAGGACAGGAGAAGGGACCGGGGAGCTGTTTTTT. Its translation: CALRTGEGTGELFF.